This TCR beta chain came from a study of Japanese encephalitis immunity and Zika vaccine responses. Study-wide background: Participants got three 5.0 ug alum-adjuvanted ZPIV doses at weeks 0, 4, 28. Before ZPIV, a two-dose JEV vaccine regimen was given 28 days apart. Study-level points and caveats: Peptide pools were not deconvolved to single cross-reactive peptides. Repertoire similarity across samples was higher in JEV than YFV pre-vaccinated donors.

TCRdb reanalysed the 5' RACE reads using MiXCR and keeps one entry per CDR3 protein. Of about 1,000 distinct CDR3 sequences in the sample, around 2.9% were seen once. Judged by abundance, this clonotype is large (0.1 to 1%). CDR3 length: 13 amino acids. V shed 6 bases and J shed 0 bases, with 11 bases lying between them. Germline V gives CDR1 SQVTM, CDR2 ANQGSEA. PBMCs were CFSE-labeled and cultured for 5 to 7 days with peptide pools at about 0.95 ug/mL each. Proliferating CD4 T cells were sorted unfixed as live CD56-CD19-CD16-CD3+CD4+ CFSE-low cells. The sample in question was antigen-activated CD4+ T cells from blood, cultured, obtained during a Zika inactivated vaccine study. This receptor was obtained from an adult man who received an inactivated Zika virus vaccine. The rearrangement links TRBV29-1 to TRBJ1-2, with D possibly matching TRBD1 (6 bases). The CDR3 DNA reads as TGCAGCGTCGGTACAGGGACTAACTATGGCTACACCTTC. Its translation: CSVGTGTNYGYTF.